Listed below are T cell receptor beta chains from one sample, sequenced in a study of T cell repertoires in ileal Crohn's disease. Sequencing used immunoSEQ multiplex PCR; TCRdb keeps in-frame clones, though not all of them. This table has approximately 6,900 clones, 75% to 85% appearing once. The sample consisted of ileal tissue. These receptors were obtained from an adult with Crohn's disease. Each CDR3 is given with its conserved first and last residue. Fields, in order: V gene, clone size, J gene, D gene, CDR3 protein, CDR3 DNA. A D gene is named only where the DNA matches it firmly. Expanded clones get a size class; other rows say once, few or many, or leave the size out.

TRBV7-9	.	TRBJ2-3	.	CASSLSGRADTQYF	TGTGCCAGCAGCTTAAGTGGGAGAGCAGATACGCAGTATTTT
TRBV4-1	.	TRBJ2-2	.	CASSQDTGWGGELFF	TGCGCCAGCAGCCAAGATACAGGATGGGGCGGGGAGCTGTTTTTT
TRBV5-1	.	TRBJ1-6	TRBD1	CASSTGTAYNSPLHF	TGCGCCAGCAGCACCGGGACAGCCTATAATTCACCCCTCCACTTT
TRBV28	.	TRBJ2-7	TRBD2	CASSPRLAGHYEQYF	TGTGCCAGCAGTCCCCGACTAGCGGGACACTACGAGCAGTACTTC
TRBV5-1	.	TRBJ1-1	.	CASSLYQSNTEAFF	TGCGCCAGCAGCTTGTACCAGTCGAACACTGAAGCTTTCTTT
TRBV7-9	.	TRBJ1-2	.	CASSRDFYGYTF	TGTGCCAGCAGCCGGGATTTCTATGGCTACACCTTC
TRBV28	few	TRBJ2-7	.	CASSVIRTAYYEQYF	TGTGCCAGCAGCGTAATAAGGACTGCCTACTACGAGCAGTACTTC
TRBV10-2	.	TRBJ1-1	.	CASSGREDTEAFF	TGCGCCAGCAGTGGCAGGGAGGACACTGAAGCTTTCTTT
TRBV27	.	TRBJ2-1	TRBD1	CASRGQGGLNEQFF	TGTGCCAGCAGGGGACAGGGCGGTTTGAATGAGCAGTTCTTC
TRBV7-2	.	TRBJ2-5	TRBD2	CASSSGGGPGETQYF	TGTGCCAGCAGCTCCGGGGGAGGGCCGGGAGAGACCCAGTACTTC
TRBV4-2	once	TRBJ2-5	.	CASSQDVTGAETQYF	TGTGCCAGCAGCCAAGATGTCACGGGAGCGGAGACCCAGTACTTC
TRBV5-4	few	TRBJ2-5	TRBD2	CASSLRTSGQETQYF	TGTGCCAGCAGCTTAAGGACTAGCGGGCAAGAGACCCAGTACTTC
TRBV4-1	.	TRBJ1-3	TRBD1	CASSQTGGSGNTIYF	TGCGCCAGCAGCCAAACAGGGGGCTCTGGAAACACCATATATTTT
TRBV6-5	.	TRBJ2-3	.	CASSYSGARSDTQYF	TGTGCCAGCAGTTACTCGGGGGCTAGATCAGATACGCAGTATTTT
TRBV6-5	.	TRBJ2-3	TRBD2	CASTATSGSPDTQYF	TGTGCCAGCACCGCGACTAGCGGGAGTCCAGATACGCAGTATTTT
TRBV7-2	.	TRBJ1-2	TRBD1	CASSWGQNYGYTF	TGTGCCAGCAGCTGGGGACAGAACTATGGCTACACCTTC
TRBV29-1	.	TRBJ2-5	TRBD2	CSAGGASGRETQYF	TGCAGCGCGGGGGGGGCTAGCGGGAGGGAGACCCAGTACTTC